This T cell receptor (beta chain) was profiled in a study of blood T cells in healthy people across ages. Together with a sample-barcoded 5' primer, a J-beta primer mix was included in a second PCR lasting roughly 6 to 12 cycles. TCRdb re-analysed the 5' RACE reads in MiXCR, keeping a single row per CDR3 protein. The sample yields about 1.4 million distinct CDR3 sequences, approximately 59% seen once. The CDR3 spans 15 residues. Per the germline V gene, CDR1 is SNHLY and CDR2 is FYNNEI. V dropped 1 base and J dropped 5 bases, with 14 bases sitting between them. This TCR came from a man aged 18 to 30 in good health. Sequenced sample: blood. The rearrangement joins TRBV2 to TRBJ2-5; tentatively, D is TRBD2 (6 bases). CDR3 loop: CASSEEGLGRETQYF. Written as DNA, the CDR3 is TGTGCCAGCAGTGAAGAGGGCCTTGGGAGGGAGACCCAGTACTTC.